The entry below gives a single T cell receptor (beta chain) sequence along with its context. Its target is not known. Sequencing was performed with immunoSEQ multiplex PCR; in TCRdb, only in-frame clones are kept and a portion is missing. Of about 94,000 clones listed, about nine tenths were seen once; the top ten hold approximately 0.3%. The sample comes from a study of OX40 agonist ivuxolimab in advanced cancers. Whole-study findings and limits: Compared with CD4+, CD8+ T cells on average had more expanded clones.

The germline V gene has CDR1 SGHTA and CDR2 FQGNSA. With 7 bases removed from V and 0 bases from J, the gap between germline ends came to 13 bases. CDR3 length: 16 amino acids. The J gene is TRBJ2-6, the V gene TRBV7-2; D is perhaps TRBD1 (6 bases). The receptor was derived from an adult with an advanced solid tumor such as melanoma, head and neck, liver or kidney cancer. Sequenced here: CD4+ or CD8+ T cells sorted from blood, sampled in a trial of the OX40 agonist ivuxolimab. The DNA for the CDR3 is TGTGCCAGCATCGGACAGCTAAGCTCTGGGGCCAACGTCCTGACTTTC. Translated, it gives CASIGQLSSGANVLTF.